This T cell receptor (beta chain) comes out of a study of Ad26.COV2.S vaccination and SARS-CoV-2 variants. Overall study findings and caveats: Recipients of either vaccine or placebo displayed similar breadth of non-spike TCRs. Using TCR breadth and depth analyses may have led to underestimated total T cell responses.

Sequencing used immunoSEQ multiplex PCR; TCRdb keeps in-frame clones, though not all of them. The sample contains hundreds of thousands of clones, approximately 90% of which appear only once. CDR1 is SQVTM, CDR2 ANQGSEA, per germline. V gave up 0 bases and J gave up 8 bases, with 14 bases separating them. This CDR3 has 14 amino acids. The treatment here: 15 to 20 received Ad26.COV2.S at low or high dose, single or two shots; 5 received placebo; per-sample allocation not given. The study sampled participants on day 63 after the first vaccine or placebo injection. Vaccination used an Ad26 vector expressing Wuhan-strain SARS-CoV-2 spike. About this clone: Its specificity is unknown.

Sample: peripheral blood, taken in a trial of Ad26.COV2.S vaccine versus placebo. The sequence was obtained from a person between 18 and 59 years old who received the Ad26.COV2.S COVID-19 vaccine or a placebo. This sequence joins TRBV29-1 and TRBJ2-1; the D gene is possibly TRBD2 (6 bases). The CDR3 spells CSVEDRSGGDEQFF. The CDR3 bases are TGCAGCGTTGAAGATCGGTCCGGGGGAGATGAGCAGTTCTTC.